These T cell receptor beta chains were read from a single sample in a study of CD8+CD57+ T cells in acquired aplastic anemia. MiXCR, run by TCRdb on the reads, gives a single entry per CDR3 protein. This sample carries 120,000 or so distinct CDR3 sequences, less than 50% of them seen once, and the ten largest clones take more than 2.5%. Sample: sorted CD4+, CD8+, or CD8+CD57+ T cells (not recorded which) from PBMCs. These receptors came from a human donor with aplastic anemia. Both conserved end residues are part of each CDR3. A D gene is named only where the DNA matches it firmly. Expanded clones get a size class; other rows say once, few or many, or leave the size out.

abundance	d_gene	v_gene	j_gene	CDR3nt	CDR3aa
once	NA	TRBV6-1	TRBJ1-5	TGTGCCAGCAGCCCCACGGAGGTTGGCGGGAGTCAGCCCCAGCATTTT	CASSPTEVGGSQPQHF
many	NA	TRBV7-6	TRBJ1-3	TGTGCCAGCCGGGGACTATTAGGAAACACCATATATTTT	CASRGLLGNTIYF
NA	TRBD1	TRBV28	TRBJ2-7	TGTGCCAGCAGTCGGACAGGCGTATATGGTTGGAGGGAGCAGTACTTC	CASSRTGVYGWREQYF
NA	TRBD2	TRBV6-2/TRBV6-3	TRBJ2-1	TGTGCCAGCAGTTACGCGCGGACTAGCGGGGGGACGGGGTCCTACAATGAGCAGTTCTTC	CASSYARTSGGTGSYNEQFF
many	NA	TRBV19	TRBJ2-3	TGTGCCAGTAGTATAACGGCGCGGTCAGATACGCAGTATTTT	CASSITARSDTQYF
NA	NA	TRBV5-5	TRBJ1-5	TGTGCCAGCAGCTGGGGACAAAGGGCGGAGGCGCCCCAGCATTTT	CASSWGQRAEAPQHF
many	NA	TRBV7-2	TRBJ1-5	TGTGCCAGCAGCTCGTCCGGGACACATCAGCCCCAGCATTTT	CASSSSGTHQPQHF
many	NA	TRBV5-1	TRBJ2-7	TGCGCCAGCAGCTTGGCTGTGGGGTTGGACGGGAACTTC	CASSLAVGLDGNF
NA	TRBD2	TRBV12-3/TRBV12-4	TRBJ2-7	TGTACCAGCAGTCGAGACCGAAATCTAAAAGCGGGGGTCCCTTACGAGCAGTACTTC	CTSSRDRNLKAGVPYEQYF
many	NA	TRBV2	TRBJ1-1	TGTGCCAGCAGTGATCAGGTTCGTAGGGGGGCTTTCTTT	CASSDQVRRGAFF
few	NA	TRBV19	TRBJ1-2	TGTGCCAGTAGTTTTAAAAGAATGAACTATGGCTACACCTTC	CASSFKRMNYGYTF
NA	TRBD1	TRBV7-3	TRBJ1-2	TGTGCCAGCAGCTTAGACGGACAGGGCGGCTACACCTTC	CASSLDGQGGYTF
NA	NA	TRBV3-1	TRBJ1-5	TGTGCCAGCAGCCAAGTCTTGGGAAATCAGCCCCAGCATTTT	CASSQVLGNQPQHF
few	NA	TRBV6-5	TRBJ1-4	TGTGCCAGCAGTTACGGGTCAGGAAAACTGTTTTTT	CASSYGSGKLFF
NA	NA	TRBV10-3	TRBJ1-1	TGTGCCATCAGTGAGGGCATGAACACTGAAGCTTTCTTT	CAISEGMNTEAFF
few	NA	TRBV24-1	TRBJ2-1	TGTGCCACCAGTCGCGGAGGGTTCGAGCAGTTCTTC	CATSRGGFEQFF
NA	NA	TRBV11-2	TRBJ2-7	TGTGCCAGCAGCTTAGGTCTATCGGGTTACGAGCAGTACTTC	CASSLGLSGYEQYF
many	TRBD1	TRBV5-1	TRBJ1-4	TGCGCCAGCAGCTTGCGACAGGGTGGGGAAAAACTGTTTTTT	CASSLRQGGEKLFF
many	NA	TRBV6-6	TRBJ1-6	TGTGCCAGCAGTTACTCCCCAGATAAGTCACCCCTCCACTTT	CASSYSPDKSPLHF